These 8 T cell receptor beta chains were sequenced from one sample in a study of early T cells in non-severe SARS-CoV-2 infection. Each CDR3 protein is one row after TCRdb ran MiXCR on the 5' RACE reads. The sample consists of approximately 42,000 distinct CDR3 sequences, approximately 6% of them appearing once. The material sequenced was whole blood. The receptors were sampled from an adult who was a healthcare worker with PCR-confirmed SARS-CoV-2 infection or an uninfected control (not recorded which).

This clonotype was counted only a few times. Because it lacks the conserved phenylalanine or tryptophan at the end, this CDR3 is likely a read error. It is unclear where the CDR3 begins or ends on the DNA, so no DNA is shown, and the CDR3 is as TCRdb lists it. The chain has TRBV27 and TRBJ2-7; TRBD1, the D gene given by the table, was not confirmed from the DNA. The V gene's germline CDR1 is MNHEY and CDR2 SMNVEV (reference sequence). The CDR3 length is 10 residues, termini included. The CDR3 is CASSQSRGAR.

This clonotype was counted many times. The chain carries TRBV30 and TRBJ1-5, with no clear D. Germline lookup yields CDR1 GTSNPN and CDR2 SVGIG (reference sequence). V was cut by 2 bases and J by 7 bases, with 9 bases left in between. CDR3 length: 12 amino acids. For the CDR3, the DNA is TGTGCCTGGAGTCGGCTTGAGCAGCCCCAGCATTTT. Encoded protein: CAWSRLEQPQHF.

In its sample, this clonotype was seen many times. The V call is TRBV6-6, the J call TRBJ1-6; 9 bases are shared with TRBD1. Germline CDR1 and CDR2: MNHNY and SVGAGI (reference sequence). J lost 9 bases, V lost 5 bases, and 8 bases had no gene match. This CDR3 region has 15 residues. Written as DNA, the CDR3 is TGTGCCAGCAGTCTCCTGGGACAGGGAGTTTCACCCCTCCACTTT. Its translation is CASSLLGQGVSPLHF.

The table lists this clonotype with many counts. This CDR3 is CASSQGTGTYEQYF. DNA of the CDR3: TGCGCCAGCAGCCAGGGGACAGGGACCTACGAGCAGTACTTC. The gene calls are TRBV4-1 and TRBJ2-7, with 9 positions matching TRBD1. Trimming cost V 3 bases and J 2 bases; bases outside gene matches: 2. This CDR3 contains 14 residues. Germline V CDR1 and CDR2: MGHRA, YSYEKL.

V and J are TRBV7-6 and TRBJ1-1; TRBD1 aligns across 8 bases. Germline values: CDR1 SGHVS, CDR2 FNYEAQ. V dropped 4 bases and J dropped 5; count of bases not matched to a gene: 12. The length of the CDR3 is 16 residues. CDR3 DNA sequence: TGTGCCAGCAGCTCCGACCCGACAGGGGCGGCGACTGAAGCTTTCTTT. Protein sequence: CASSSDPTGAATEAFF.

V is TRBV13 and J is TRBJ2-4; 8 bases align to TRBD1. The CDR3 is 12 amino acids. Germline CDR1 PRHDT, CDR2 FYEKMQ (reference sequence). Unmatched junction bases numbered 3, after V lost 1 base and J lost 13 bases. For the CDR3, the DNA is TGTGCCAGCAGCTTAGCGACAGGGGTACAGTACTTC. It encodes CASSLATGVQYF.

This chain links TRBV5-4 with TRBJ1-1; TRBD1 aligns across 8 bases. V lost 0 bases to trimming and J lost 5 bases; unmatched junction nucleotides: 3. The CDR3 covers 14 residues. Germline V gene data show CDR1 as SGHNT and CDR2 as YYREEE (reference sequence). CDR3 DNA: TGTGCCAGCAGCTTGGATCAGGGGGCAACTGAAGCTTTCTTT. It is translated as CASSLDQGATEAFF.

In this sample, this clonotype turned up many times. The chain combines TRBV7-9 with TRBJ2-3; TRBD2 might be the D (5 bases). The CDR3 covers 17 residues. Deletions cut 7 bases from V and 0 bases from J, with 20 bases between. Germline-derived CDR1 and CDR2 are SEHNR and FQNEAQ (reference sequence). The DNA for the CDR3 is TGTGCCAGCACCCCACCCTCGGACTTATCTAGCACAGATACGCAGTATTTT. Its protein is CASTPPSDLSSTDTQYF. Drawing the rest from reference TRBV7-9 and TRBJ2-3, the complete variable domain is DTGVSQNPRHKITKRGQNVTFRCDPISEHNRLYWYRQTLGQGPEFLTYFQNEAQLEKSRLLSDRFSAERPKGSFSTLEIQRTEQGDSAMYLCASTPPSDLSSTDTQYFGPGTRLTVL.